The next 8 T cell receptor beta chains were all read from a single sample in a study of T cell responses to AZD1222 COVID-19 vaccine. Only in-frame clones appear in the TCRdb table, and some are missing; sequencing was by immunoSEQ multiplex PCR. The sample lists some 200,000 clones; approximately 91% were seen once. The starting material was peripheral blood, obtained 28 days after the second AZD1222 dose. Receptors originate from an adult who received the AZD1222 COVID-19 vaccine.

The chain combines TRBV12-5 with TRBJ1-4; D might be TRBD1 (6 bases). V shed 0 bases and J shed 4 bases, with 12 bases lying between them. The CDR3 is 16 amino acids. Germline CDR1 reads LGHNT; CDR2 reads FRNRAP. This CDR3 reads CASGLVWDKRNEKLFF. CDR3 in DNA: TGTGCTAGTGGTTTGGTCTGGGACAAACGTAATGAAAAACTGTTTTTT.

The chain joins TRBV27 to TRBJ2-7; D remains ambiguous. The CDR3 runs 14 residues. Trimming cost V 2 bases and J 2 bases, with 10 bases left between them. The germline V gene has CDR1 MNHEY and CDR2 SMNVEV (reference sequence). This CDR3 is CASSLTYPAYEQYF. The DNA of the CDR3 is TGTGCCAGCAGTTTAACATACCCGGCCTACGAGCAGTACTTC.

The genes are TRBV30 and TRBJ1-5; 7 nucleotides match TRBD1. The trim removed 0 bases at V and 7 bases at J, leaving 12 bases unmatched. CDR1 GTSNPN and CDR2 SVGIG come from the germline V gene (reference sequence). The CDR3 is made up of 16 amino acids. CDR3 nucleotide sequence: TGTGCCTGGAGTGTACCCGGACAGGCGCCGTGGCAGCCCCAGCATTTT. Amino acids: CAWSVPGQAPWQPQHF.

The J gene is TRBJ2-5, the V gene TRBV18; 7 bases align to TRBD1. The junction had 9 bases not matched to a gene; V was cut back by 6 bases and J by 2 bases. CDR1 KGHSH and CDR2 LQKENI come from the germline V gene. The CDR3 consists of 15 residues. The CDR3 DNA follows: TGTGCCAGCTCGCCGCTTACGGGACAGCAAGAGACCCAGTACTTC. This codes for CASSPLTGQQETQYF.

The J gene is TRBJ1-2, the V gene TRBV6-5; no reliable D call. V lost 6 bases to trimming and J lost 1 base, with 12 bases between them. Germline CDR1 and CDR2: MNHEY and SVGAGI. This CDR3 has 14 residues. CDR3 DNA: TGTGCCAGCAGCCGCCCCGGGCTTAACTATGGCTACACCTTC. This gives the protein CASSRPGLNYGYTF.

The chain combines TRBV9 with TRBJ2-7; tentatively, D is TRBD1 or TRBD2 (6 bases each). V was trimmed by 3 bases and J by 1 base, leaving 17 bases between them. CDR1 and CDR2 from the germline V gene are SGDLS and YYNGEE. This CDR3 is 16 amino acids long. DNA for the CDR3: TGTGCCAGCAGCGAATCGGGGGCCCCGGGTTCCTACGAGCAGTACTTC. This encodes CASSESGAPGSYEQYF.

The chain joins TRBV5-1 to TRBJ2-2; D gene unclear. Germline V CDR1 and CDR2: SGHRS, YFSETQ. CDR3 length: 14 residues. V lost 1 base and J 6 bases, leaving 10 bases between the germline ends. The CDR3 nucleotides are TGCGCCAGCAGCTTGCGGACCGGGCCCGGGGAGCTGTTTTTT. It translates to CASSLRTGPGELFF.

CDR3 DNA sequence: TGTGCCAGCAGTTACTCCAGCGCCCTACGGGTTGAAAAACTGTTTTTT. This encodes CASSYSSALRVEKLFF. The rearrangement joins TRBV6-5 to TRBJ1-4; D is unclear. The CDR3 consists of 16 residues. Trimming left V 0 bases short and J 7 bases short, with 15 bases between. CDR1 is MNHEY, CDR2 SVGAGI, per germline.